This paragraph reports one T cell receptor (beta chain). Its antigen is not yet known. The input lacks base qualities; no much larger clone sits a single base away. The CDR3 regions of human TCRbeta chains were analyzed by immunosequencing. In the original analysis: TCRs in the repertoires were compared against a reference library of SARS-CoV-2-specific TCRs that had been generated with the MIRA antigen-specificity platform. Breadth was defined as the fraction of unique TCRs that were SARS-CoV-2-associated, and depth was defined as the fraction of total T cells that were SARS-CoV-2-associated. Using the MIRA data, each spike-specific TCR was mapped to the spike region that the TCR reacts to and placed in a CD4 or CD8 class. Log10-transformed breadth and depth values were compared by one-way ANOVA with Sidak's multiple comparisons tests. As stored in TCRdb, this immuneACCESS dataset retains in-frame rearrangements with V and J assigned. A fraction of the clones does not appear; measured against another copy, unresolved V genes explain less than half of the discrepancy, and the remainder lacks a known reason. V and J calls and clone size follow that table, whereas D and trimming were derived from the DNA. The sample table holds about 200,000 clones, of which roughly 91% were seen once. Approximately 1% of the sample lies in the top ten.

The time point tag for this specimen amounts to: baseline before first vaccination. The treatment or condition label here, explained by the study, means: meningococcal conjugate vaccine given as trial control. Vaccinee samples were obtained from the UK trials COV001 and COV002, which included a single-blind randomized controlled phase 2/3 trial of AZD1222 (ChAdOx1 nCoV-19) in healthy adults. Trial participant PBMC samples were collected at day 0 and day 28 after the second dose for TCRbeta chain sequencing. From the cysteine through the phenylalanine, the CDR3 covers 13 amino acids. The entry retains the CDR3 DNA only, 39 bases that are in frame from base 1. Trimming at the junction amounts to 6 bases on V and 5 bases on J, and the germline ends lie 13 bases apart. According to the germline V gene (reference sequence), CDR1 reads MNHEY and CDR2 reads SMNVEV. This sample stems from a study of T cell responses to AZD1222 COVID-19 vaccine (dated by TCRdb to the early 2020s). For the wider study: A total of about 230 trial participants underwent TCR sequencing, of whom around 200 received two doses of AZD1222 and some 25 received two doses of the MenACWY control vaccine. Trial participants were enrolled by age into subgroups of 18-55, 56-69 and 70-plus years, and around 140, 26 and 57 TCR-sequenced participants, respectively, were included in these subgroups. Findings and caveats that apply to the study as a whole: A significant rise in spike-specific TCR breadth and depth was observed after two AZD1222 doses relative to day 0 and relative to MenACWY recipients. Participants were mostly white British, with more females than males. The authors suggested clonal diversity may have been underestimated. Only a handful of AZD1222 recipients were SARS-CoV-2 seropositive at baseline, limiting conclusions about previously exposed vaccinees. Nearly half of unique spike-specific TCRs reportedly recognized epitopes outside regions mutated in the B.1.351 and B.1.1.7 variants. In the small 56-69-year group, the increase in depth fell short of significance, most likely because of low power. No day 14 peak-response samples were available, so repertoires were characterized only after the peak T cell response. Vaccine-associated CD4 TCRs spanned the whole spike protein, with dominant responses in regions 160-218 and 743-854.

The V and J genes are TRBV27 and TRBJ2-5; the D gene is perhaps TRBD2, on 5 matching bases. The clonotype comes from an adult in good health. This specimen consisted of peripheral blood, obtained on day 0 of MenACWY control vaccination. Here the CDR3 is given as CASSPGVVETQYF. The bases are TGTGCCAGCAGCCCCGGGGTGGTGGAGACCCAGTACTTC.